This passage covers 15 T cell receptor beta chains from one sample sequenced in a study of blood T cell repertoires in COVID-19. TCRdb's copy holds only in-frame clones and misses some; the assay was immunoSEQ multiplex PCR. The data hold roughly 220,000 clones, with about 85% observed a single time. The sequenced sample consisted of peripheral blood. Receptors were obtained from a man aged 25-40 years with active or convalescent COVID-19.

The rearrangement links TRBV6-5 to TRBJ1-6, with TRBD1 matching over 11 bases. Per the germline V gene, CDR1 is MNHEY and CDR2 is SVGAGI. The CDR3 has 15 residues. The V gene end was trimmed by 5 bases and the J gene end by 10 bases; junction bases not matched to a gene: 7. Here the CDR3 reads CASSRTGGARSPLHF. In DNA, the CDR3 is TGTGCCAGCAGTAGGACAGGGGGCGCGAGGTCACCCCTCCACTTT.

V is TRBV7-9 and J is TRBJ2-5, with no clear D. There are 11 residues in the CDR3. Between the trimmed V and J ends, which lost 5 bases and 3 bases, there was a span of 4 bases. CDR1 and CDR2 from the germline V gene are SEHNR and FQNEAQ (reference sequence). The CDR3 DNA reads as TGTGCCAGCAGCGTCGAAGAGACCCAGTACTTC. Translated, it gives CASSVEETQYF.

Here the CDR3 reads CATSRPGTGTDTQYF. CDR3 sequence (DNA): TGTGCCACCAGCAGACCCGGGACAGGCACAGATACGCAGTATTTT. The chain links TRBV15 to TRBJ2-3; 7 bases line up with TRBD1. The V segment lost 2 bases and the J segment 1 base; nucleotides outside the gene matches: 3. This CDR3 has 15 residues. Germline CDR1 LNHNV, CDR2 YYDKDF (reference sequence).

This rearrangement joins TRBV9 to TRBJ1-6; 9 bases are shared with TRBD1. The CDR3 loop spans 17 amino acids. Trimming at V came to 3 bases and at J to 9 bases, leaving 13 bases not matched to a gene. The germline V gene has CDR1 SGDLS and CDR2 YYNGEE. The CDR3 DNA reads TGTGCCAGCAGCGCACAGGGGGCTCGGTCCGGAGCTTCACCCCTCCACTTT. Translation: CASSAQGARSGASPLHF.

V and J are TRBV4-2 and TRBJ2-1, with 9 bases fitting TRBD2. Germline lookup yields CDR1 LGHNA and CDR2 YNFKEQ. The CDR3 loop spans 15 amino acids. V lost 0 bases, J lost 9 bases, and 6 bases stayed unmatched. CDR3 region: CASSQDSSREGEQFF. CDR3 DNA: TGTGCCAGCAGCCAAGACAGTTCGCGGGAGGGTGAGCAGTTCTTC.

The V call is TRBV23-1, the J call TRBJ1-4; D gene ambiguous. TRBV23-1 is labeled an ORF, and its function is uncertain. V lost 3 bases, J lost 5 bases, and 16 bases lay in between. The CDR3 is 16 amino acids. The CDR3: CASSHSDGGGNEKLFF. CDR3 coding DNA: TGCGCCAGCAGTCATTCGGACGGAGGAGGGAATGAAAAACTGTTTTTT.

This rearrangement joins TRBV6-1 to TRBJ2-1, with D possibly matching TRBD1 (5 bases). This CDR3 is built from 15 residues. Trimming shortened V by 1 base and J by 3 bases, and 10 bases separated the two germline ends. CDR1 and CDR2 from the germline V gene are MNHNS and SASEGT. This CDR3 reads CASSEEWGGYNEQFF. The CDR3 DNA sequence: TGTGCCAGCAGTGAAGAGTGGGGCGGCTACAATGAGCAGTTCTTC.

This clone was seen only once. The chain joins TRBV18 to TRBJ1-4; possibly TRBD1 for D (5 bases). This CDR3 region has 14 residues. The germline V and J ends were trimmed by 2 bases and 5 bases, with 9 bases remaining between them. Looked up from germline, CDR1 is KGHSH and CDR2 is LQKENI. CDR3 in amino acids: CASSPSRANEKLFF. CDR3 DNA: TGTGCCAGCTCACCAAGCAGGGCAAATGAAAAACTGTTTTTT. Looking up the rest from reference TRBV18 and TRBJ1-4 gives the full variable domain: NAGVMQNPRHLVRRRGQEARLRCSPMKGHSHVYWYRQLPEEGLKFMVYLQKENIIDESGMPKERFSAEFPKEGPSILRIQQVVRGDSAAYFCASSPSRANEKLFFGSGTQLSVL.

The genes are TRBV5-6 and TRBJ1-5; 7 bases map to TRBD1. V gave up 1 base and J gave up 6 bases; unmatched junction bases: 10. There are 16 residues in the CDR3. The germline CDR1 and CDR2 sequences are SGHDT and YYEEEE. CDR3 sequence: CASSLRMTGPLQPQHF. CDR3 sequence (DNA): TGTGCCAGCAGCTTGCGAATGACAGGGCCCCTTCAGCCCCAGCATTTT.

DNA of the CDR3: TGTGCCAGCAGTAGAGGGGGTCCTGAAAAACTGTTTTTT. Its protein is CASSRGGPEKLFF. The chain carries TRBV5-8 and TRBJ1-4, with D maybe TRBD1 (6 bases). In germline, CDR1 is SGHTS, CDR2 YDEGEE. Trimming shortened V by 5 bases and J by 7 bases, and 12 bases separated the two germline ends. CDR3 length: 13 residues.

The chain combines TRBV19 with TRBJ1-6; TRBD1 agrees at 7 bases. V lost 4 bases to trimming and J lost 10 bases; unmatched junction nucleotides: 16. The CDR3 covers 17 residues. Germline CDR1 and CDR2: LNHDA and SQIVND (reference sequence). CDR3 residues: CASSNRMSQGIISPLHF. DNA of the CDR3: TGTGCCAGTAGTAATCGAATGTCACAGGGGATTATCTCACCCCTCCACTTT.

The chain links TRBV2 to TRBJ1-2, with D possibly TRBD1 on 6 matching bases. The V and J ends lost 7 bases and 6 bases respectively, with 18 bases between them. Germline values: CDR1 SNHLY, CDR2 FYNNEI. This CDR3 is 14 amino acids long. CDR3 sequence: CASNGEGQINGYTF. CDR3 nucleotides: TGTGCCAGCAATGGCGAAGGACAGATCAATGGCTACACCTTC.

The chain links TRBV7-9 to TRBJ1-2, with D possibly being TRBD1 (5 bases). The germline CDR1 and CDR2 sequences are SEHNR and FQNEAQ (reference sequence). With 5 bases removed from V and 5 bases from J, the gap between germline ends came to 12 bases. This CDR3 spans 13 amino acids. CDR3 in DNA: TGTGCCAGCAGCCCGACAGAAGAGTATGGCTACACCTTC. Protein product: CASSPTEEYGYTF.

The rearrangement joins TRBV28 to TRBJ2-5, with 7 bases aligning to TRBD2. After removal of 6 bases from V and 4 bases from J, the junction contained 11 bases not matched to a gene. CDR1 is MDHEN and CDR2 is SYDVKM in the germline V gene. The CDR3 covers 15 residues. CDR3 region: CASRPRISGGETQYF. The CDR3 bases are TGTGCCAGCAGGCCCCGGATCTCGGGGGGAGAGACCCAGTACTTC.

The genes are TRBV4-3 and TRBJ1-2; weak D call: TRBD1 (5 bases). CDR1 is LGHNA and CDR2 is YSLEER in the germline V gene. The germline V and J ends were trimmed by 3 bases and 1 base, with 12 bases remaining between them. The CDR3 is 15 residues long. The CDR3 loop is CASSHPGEFNYGYTF. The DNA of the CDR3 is TGCGCCAGCAGCCATCCGGGGGAATTTAACTATGGCTACACCTTC.